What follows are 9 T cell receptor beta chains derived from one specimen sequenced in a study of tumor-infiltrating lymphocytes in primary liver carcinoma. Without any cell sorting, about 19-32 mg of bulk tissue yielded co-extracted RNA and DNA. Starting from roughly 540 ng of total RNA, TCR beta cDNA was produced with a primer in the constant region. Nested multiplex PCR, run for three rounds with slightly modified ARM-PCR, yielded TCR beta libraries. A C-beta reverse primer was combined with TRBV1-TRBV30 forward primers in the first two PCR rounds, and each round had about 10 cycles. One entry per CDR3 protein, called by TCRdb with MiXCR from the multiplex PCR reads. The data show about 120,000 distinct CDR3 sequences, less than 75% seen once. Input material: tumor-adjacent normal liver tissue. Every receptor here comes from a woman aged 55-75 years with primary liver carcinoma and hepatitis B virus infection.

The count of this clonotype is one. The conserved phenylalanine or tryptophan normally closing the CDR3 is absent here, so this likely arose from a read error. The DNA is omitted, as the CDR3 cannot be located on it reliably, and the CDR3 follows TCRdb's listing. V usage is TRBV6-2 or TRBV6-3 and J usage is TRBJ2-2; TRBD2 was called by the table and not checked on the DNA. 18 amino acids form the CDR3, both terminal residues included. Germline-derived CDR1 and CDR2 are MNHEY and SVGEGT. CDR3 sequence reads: CASSYSPFAGSNTGELFS.

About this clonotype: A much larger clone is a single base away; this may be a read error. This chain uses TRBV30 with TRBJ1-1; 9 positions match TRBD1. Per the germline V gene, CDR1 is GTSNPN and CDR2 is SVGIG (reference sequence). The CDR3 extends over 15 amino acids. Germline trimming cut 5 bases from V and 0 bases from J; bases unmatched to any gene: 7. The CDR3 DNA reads TGTGCCTGGGTCGGGACAGGGCTCGTGAACACTGAAGCTTTCTTT. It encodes CAWVGTGLVNTEAFF. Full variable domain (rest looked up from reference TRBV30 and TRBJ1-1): SQTIHQWPATLVQPVGSPLSLECTVEGTSNPNLYWYRQAAGRGLQLLFYSVGIGQISSEVPQNLSASRPQDRQFILSSKKLLLSDSGFYLCAWVGTGLVNTEAFFGQGTRLTVV.

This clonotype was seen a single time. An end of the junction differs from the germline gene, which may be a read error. The CDR3 reads CVSRPGTRLKEAQYF. DNA of the CDR3: TGTGTCAGCAGGCCCGGGACGAGACTGAAGGAGGCCCAGTACTTC. The chain recombines TRBV12-3 or TRBV12-4 with TRBJ2-5; D is possibly TRBD1 or TRBD2 (5 bases each). This CDR3 is built from 15 residues.

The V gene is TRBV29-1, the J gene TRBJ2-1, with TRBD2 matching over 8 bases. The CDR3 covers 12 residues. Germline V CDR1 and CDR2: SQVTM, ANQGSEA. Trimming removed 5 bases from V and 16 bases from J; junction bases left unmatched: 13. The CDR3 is CSVRAGGNGQFF. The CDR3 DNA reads TGCAGCGTTAGGGCGGGAGGCAATGGGCAATTCTTC.

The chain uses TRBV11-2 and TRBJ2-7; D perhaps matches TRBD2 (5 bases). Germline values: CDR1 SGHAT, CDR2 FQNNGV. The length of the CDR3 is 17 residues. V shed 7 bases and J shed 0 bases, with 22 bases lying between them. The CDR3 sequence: CASNSRTGNVSSYEQYF. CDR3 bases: TGTGCCAGCAACTCCAGAACCGGGAACGTGAGCTCCTACGAGCAGTACTTC.

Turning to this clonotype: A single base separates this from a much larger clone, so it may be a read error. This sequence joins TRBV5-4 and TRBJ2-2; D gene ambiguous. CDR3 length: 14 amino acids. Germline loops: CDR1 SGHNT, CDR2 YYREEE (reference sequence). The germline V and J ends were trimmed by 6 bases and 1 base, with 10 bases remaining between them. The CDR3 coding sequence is TGTGCCAGCAACCTTTCTATGAACACCGGGGAGCTGTTTTTT. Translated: CASNLSMNTGELFF.

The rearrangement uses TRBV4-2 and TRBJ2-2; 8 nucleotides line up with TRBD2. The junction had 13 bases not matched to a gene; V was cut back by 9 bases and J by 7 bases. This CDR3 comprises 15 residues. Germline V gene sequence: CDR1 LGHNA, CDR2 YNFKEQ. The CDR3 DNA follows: TGTGCCAGTAACACCGGAGCGGGAGCTGTCGGGGAGCTGTTTTTT. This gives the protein CASNTGAGAVGELFF.

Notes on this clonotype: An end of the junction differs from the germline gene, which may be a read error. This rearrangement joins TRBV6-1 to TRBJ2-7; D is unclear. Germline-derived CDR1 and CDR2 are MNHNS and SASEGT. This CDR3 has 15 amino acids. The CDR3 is CASSLSSVLSYKQYF. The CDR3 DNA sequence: TGTGCCAGCAGTTTATCCAGCGTCCTCTCCTACAAGCAGTATTTC.

CDR3: CIVAGTWQKYF. CDR3 sequence (DNA): TGCATCGTAGCCGGGACATGGCAAAAGTACTTC. The chain uses TRBV29-1 and TRBJ2-7, with D maybe TRBD1 (6 bases). Germline values: CDR1 SQVTM, CDR2 ANQGSEA. The CDR3 length is 11 residues.